This T cell receptor beta chain was captured in a study of patients and donors after allogeneic stem cell transplantation. V gave up 2 bases and J gave up 1 base; unmatched junction bases: 12. The CDR3 is made up of 18 amino acids. Germline values: CDR1 MNHEY, CDR2 SVGAGI. TCRdb re-analysed the RT-PCR reads in MiXCR, keeping a single row per CDR3 protein. The sample has some 230,000 distinct CDR3 sequences, roughly 14% seen once. Sequenced input: blood, either unsorted or a sorted T cell fraction (not recorded which). The TCR originated in a human donor who was either an allogeneic HSCT recipient or a stem cell or donor lymphocyte infusion donor (not recorded which). It is not recorded whose cells these are; they may come from a transplant donor. The genes are TRBV6-5 and TRBJ1-1, with TRBD1 identical over 8 bases. The CDR3 sequence is CASSYSRGLSLPNTEAFF. DNA for the CDR3: TGTGCCAGCAGTTACAGCAGGGGGCTATCCCTCCCGAACACTGAAGCTTTCTTT.